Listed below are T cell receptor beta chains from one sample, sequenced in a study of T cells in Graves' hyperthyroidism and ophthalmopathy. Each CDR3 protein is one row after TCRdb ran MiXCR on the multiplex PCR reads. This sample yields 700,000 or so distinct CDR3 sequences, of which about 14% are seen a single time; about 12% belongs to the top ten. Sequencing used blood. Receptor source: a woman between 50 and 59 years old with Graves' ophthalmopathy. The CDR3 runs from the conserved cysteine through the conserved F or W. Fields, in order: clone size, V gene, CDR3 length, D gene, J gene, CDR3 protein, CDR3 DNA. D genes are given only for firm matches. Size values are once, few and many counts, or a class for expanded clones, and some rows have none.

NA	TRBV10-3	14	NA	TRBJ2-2	CAISATTNTGELFF	TGTGCCATCAGTGCCACAACGAACACCGGGGAGCTGTTTTTT
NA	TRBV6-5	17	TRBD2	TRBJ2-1	CASSYRRLAGAGNEQFF	TGTGCCAGCAGTTACCGGAGACTAGCGGGAGCGGGGAATGAGCAGTTCTTC
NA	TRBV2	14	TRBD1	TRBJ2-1	CASTGTGDFNEQFF	TGTGCCAGTACCGGGACAGGGGATTTCAATGAGCAGTTCTTC
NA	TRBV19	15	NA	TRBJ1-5	CASSIGQSGNQPQHF	TGTGCCAGTAGTATAGGGCAATCGGGCAATCAGCCCCAGCATTTT
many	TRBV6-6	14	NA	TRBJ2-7	CASSYERSSYEQYF	TGTGCCAGCAGTTACGAGCGGAGCTCCTACGAGCAGTACTTC
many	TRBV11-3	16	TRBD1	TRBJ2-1	CASSLGGRDSYNEQFF	TGTGCCAGCAGCTTAGGGGGCCGGGACAGTTACAATGAGCAGTTCTTC
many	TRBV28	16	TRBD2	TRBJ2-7	CASSYGLAGGPREQYF	TGTGCCAGCAGCTATGGACTAGCGGGAGGGCCGCGGGAGCAGTACTTC
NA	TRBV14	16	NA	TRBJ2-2	CASSHLGGANTGELFF	TGTGCCAGCAGCCATTTGGGAGGAGCGAACACCGGGGAGCTGTTTTTT
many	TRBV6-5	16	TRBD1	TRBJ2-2	CASSYWGQGNTGELFF	TGTGCCAGCAGTTACTGGGGACAGGGGAACACCGGGGAGCTGTTTTTT
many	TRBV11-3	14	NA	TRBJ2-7	CASSLGPASYEQYF	TGTGCCAGCAGCTTAGGGCCAGCCTCCTACGAGCAGTACTTC
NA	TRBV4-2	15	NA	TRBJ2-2	CASSQAGLLTGELFF	TGTGCCAGCAGCCAAGCAGGACTCCTCACCGGGGAGCTGTTTTTT
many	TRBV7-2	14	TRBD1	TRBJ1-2	CASSLVQGARGYTF	TGTGCCAGCAGCTTAGTTCAGGGGGCGCGGGGCTACACCTTC
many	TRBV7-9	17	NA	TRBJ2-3	CASTQKGVKGHTDTQYF	TGTGCCAGCACTCAGAAGGGGGTGAAAGGACACACAGATACGCAGTATTTT
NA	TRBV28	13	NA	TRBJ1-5	CASSFKGSQPQHF	TGTGCCAGCAGTTTCAAGGGCAGTCAGCCCCAGCATTTT
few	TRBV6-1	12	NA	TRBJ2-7	CASSTRLYEQYF	TGTGCCAGCAGTACCCGCCTATACGAGCAGTACTTC
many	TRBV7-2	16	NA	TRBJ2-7	CASSEYQGSIGNEQYF	TGTGCCAGCAGCGAATACCAGGGGTCCATTGGCAACGAGCAGTACTTC
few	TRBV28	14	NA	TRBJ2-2	CASSTGPGYGELFF	TGTGCCAGCAGTACGGGACCTGGCTACGGGGAGCTGTTTTTT
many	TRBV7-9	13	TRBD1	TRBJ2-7	CASSRDRSDEQYF	TGTGCCAGCAGCCGGGACAGGTCGGACGAGCAGTACTTC
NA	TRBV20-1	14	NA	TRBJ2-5	CSARDPMTSRPQYF	TGCAGTGCTAGAGATCCTATGACTAGTCGCCCACAGTACTTC
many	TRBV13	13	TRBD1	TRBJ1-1	CASSLDYRGEAFF	TGTGCCAGCAGCTTAGACTACAGGGGAGAAGCTTTCTTT
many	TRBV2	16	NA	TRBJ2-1	CASKSFERQVLNEQFF	TGTGCCAGCAAGTCGTTTGAGAGACAGGTCCTCAATGAGCAGTTCTTC
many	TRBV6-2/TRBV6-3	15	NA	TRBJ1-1	CASSYSVPASTEAFF	TGTGCCAGCAGTTACTCGGTCCCAGCGAGCACTGAAGCTTTCTTT
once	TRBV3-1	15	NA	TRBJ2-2	CASSQETGPTGELFF	TGTGCCAGCAGCCAAGAGACGGGACCCACCGGGGAGCTGTTTTTT
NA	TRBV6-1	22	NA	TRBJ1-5	CASSIYTAGQLAPRSSNQPQHF	TGTGCCAGCAGCATATACACGGCCGGACAGCTTGCCCCAAGGAGTAGCAATCAGCCCCAGCATTTT
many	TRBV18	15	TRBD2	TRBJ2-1	CASSPASGSSNEQFF	TGTGCCAGCTCACCAGCTAGCGGGAGTAGTAATGAGCAGTTCTTC
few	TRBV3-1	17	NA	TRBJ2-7	CASSQESLLWSSYEQYF	TGTGCCAGCAGCCAAGAAAGCTTACTTTGGAGCTCCTACGAGCAGTACTTC
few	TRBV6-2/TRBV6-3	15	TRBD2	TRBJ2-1	CASSPWTSRSDEQFF	TGTGCCAGCAGTCCGTGGACTAGTCGTAGCGATGAGCAGTTCTTC
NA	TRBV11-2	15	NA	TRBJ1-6	CASSLGGLNNSPLHF	TGTGCCAGCAGCCTAGGGGGGCTTAATAATTCACCCCTCCACTTT
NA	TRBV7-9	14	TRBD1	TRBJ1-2	CASSARTGEDGYTF	TGTGCCAGCAGCGCGCGAACAGGGGAGGATGGCTACACCTTC